Below are 16 T cell receptor beta chains sequenced from a single sample in a study of blood T cell repertoires in COVID-19. The data were produced by immunoSEQ multiplex PCR, yet TCRdb's version contains in-frame clones alone and is incomplete. The table has tens of thousands of clones, approximately 82% seen once; the top ten hold about 5%. The sequencing sample was made of peripheral blood. The source of these receptors is a man aged 45-65 years with active COVID-19.

This clone was counted a few times. This chain joins TRBV12-3 or TRBV12-4 and TRBJ2-7, with D hard to call. The CDR3 is 10 amino acids. The germline V and J ends were trimmed by 3 bases and 6 bases, with 3 bases remaining between them. CDR3 nucleotides: TGTGCCAGCAGTTTGGCCGAGCAGTACTTC. This codes for CASSLAEQYF.

The chain combines TRBV6-6 with TRBJ2-1; D is perhaps TRBD2 (6 bases). V lost 7 bases to trimming and J lost 0 bases, with 16 bases between them. The CDR3 covers 16 residues. Germline-derived CDR1 and CDR2 are MNHNY and SVGAGI (reference sequence). Here the CDR3 DNA reads TGTGCCAGCATTTTCGGCGGGGTGAGCTCCTACAATGAGCAGTTCTTC. It yields the protein CASIFGGVSSYNEQFF.

As concerns this clone: Distinct nucleotide sequences in the sample also encode this CDR3. This chain uses TRBV19 with TRBJ2-7; 8 nucleotides align to TRBD1. Germline-derived CDR1 and CDR2 are LNHDA and SQIVND (reference sequence). This CDR3 has 13 amino acids. V was pared by 4 bases and J by 3 bases, with 2 bases of the junction left unmatched. The chain's CDR3 is CASSTDRGYEQYF. CDR3 nucleotides: TGTGCCAGTAGTACCGACAGGGGCTACGAGCAGTACTTC.

The V gene is TRBV3-1 (or the pseudogene TRBV3-2), the J gene TRBJ2-2, with 14 bases lining up with TRBD2. The germline V gene has CDR1 LGHDT and CDR2 YNNKEL (reference sequence). Trimming at V came to 4 bases and at J to 8 bases, leaving 3 bases not matched to a gene. The CDR3 is 15 amino acids. CDR3 in DNA: TGTGCCAGCAGCCGGGGACTAGCGGGAGTAGGGGAGCTGTTTTTT. Its translation: CASSRGLAGVGELFF.

This clone was seen only a few times. The V gene is TRBV27, the J gene TRBJ2-7; possible D gene TRBD1, 6 bases. In germline, CDR1 is MNHEY, CDR2 SMNVEV (reference sequence). The length of the CDR3 is 15 residues. Trimming stripped 5 bases from V and 7 bases from J, with 21 bases between. The CDR3 DNA reads as TGTGCCAGCAGTGGCCTGGGGGCCCTATGGAGAGAGCAGTACTTC. It yields the protein CASSGLGALWREQYF.

This clone was seen a single time. The chain uses TRBV28 and TRBJ1-2; D is undetermined. Germline lookup yields CDR1 MDHEN and CDR2 SYDVKM. Trimming stripped 6 bases from V and 3 bases from J, with 20 bases between. The CDR3 runs to 16 residues. CDR3 sequence: CASRTPAGDGHYGYTF. DNA for the CDR3: TGTGCCAGCAGAACTCCCGCTGGAGATGGTCACTATGGCTACACCTTC.

Regarding this clone: At one of its ends the junction is not consistent with the germline gene, which may arise from a read error. The genes are TRBV7-8 and TRBJ1-2; D perhaps matches TRBD1 (6 bases). This CDR3 contains 13 residues. The germline CDR1 and CDR2 sequences are SGHVS and FQNEAQ. The CDR3 sequence: CASSLAGARGYTF. The CDR3, as DNA: TGTGCCAGCAGTTTAGCGGGGGCCCGGGGCTACACCTTC.

This sequence joins TRBV6-6 and TRBJ2-1; 15 positions agree with TRBD2. The CDR3 loop spans 22 amino acids. Germline CDR1 reads MNHNY; CDR2 reads SVGAGI (reference sequence). The V segment lost 7 bases and the J segment 6 bases; nucleotides outside the gene matches: 25. The CDR3: CASTYIRTDRGLAGGPLNEQFF. The CDR3 DNA reads as TGTGCCAGCACCTATATCCGGACGGACCGAGGACTAGCGGGAGGGCCACTCAATGAGCAGTTCTTC.

The chain is built from TRBV5-1 and TRBJ2-2; 15 positions match TRBD2. V dropped 4 bases and J dropped 4; count of bases not matched to a gene: 5. The CDR3 covers 17 residues. CDR1 and CDR2 from the germline V gene are SGHRS and YFSETQ. This chain's CDR3 is CASSNGLAGGLTGELFF. CDR3 coding DNA: TGCGCCAGCAGCAATGGACTAGCGGGAGGGCTCACCGGGGAGCTGTTTTTT.

Remarks on this clone: The sample carries other DNA sequences with the same CDR3. The V gene is TRBV5-1, the J gene TRBJ2-2; no reliable D call. The CDR3 has 15 residues. Germline V gene lookup returns CDR1 SGHRS and CDR2 YFSETQ. V lost 0 bases to trimming and J lost 4 bases, with 10 bases between them. The CDR3 reads CASSLVSDGTGELFF. The CDR3 DNA is TGCGCCAGCAGCTTGGTTAGTGATGGCACCGGGGAGCTGTTTTTT.

This chain uses TRBV6-5 with TRBJ2-1; TRBD1 matches 8 bases. J was trimmed by 8 bases and V by 6 bases; bases with no gene match: 9. CDR1 is MNHEY, CDR2 SVGAGI, per germline. The CDR3 is 14 amino acids. As DNA, the CDR3 is TGTGCCAGCAGCGCGGGCAGGGGGCTGTATGAGCAGTTCTTC. Its translation: CASSAGRGLYEQFF.

The V gene is TRBV18, the J gene TRBJ2-7, with 8 nucleotides matching TRBD2. Losses at the gene ends were 1 base for V and 2 bases for J; bases not matched to a gene: 10. The germline gives CDR1 KGHSH, CDR2 LQKENI. This CDR3 is 17 amino acids long. CDR3 amino acids: CASSPRGTSGSPYEQYF. The CDR3 DNA reads TGTGCCAGCTCACCACGAGGGACAAGCGGGAGCCCCTACGAGCAGTACTTC.

This clone has a single count. The chain couples TRBV2 to TRBJ2-7; possibly TRBD1 for D (6 bases). The V and J ends lost 8 bases and 5 bases respectively, with 28 bases between them. The CDR3 totals 17 residues. CDR1 SNHLY and CDR2 FYNNEI come from the germline V gene. CDR3: CASYAKITRDKLDEQYF. The CDR3 DNA is TGTGCCAGCTACGCAAAAATAACCCGGGACAAGCTCGACGAGCAGTACTTC.

V and J are TRBV3-1 (or the pseudogene TRBV3-2) and TRBJ1-3; D unclear. Germline CDR1 reads LGHDT; CDR2 reads YNNKEL (reference sequence). V was shortened by 4 bases and J by 1 base, with 8 bases between the two germline ends. There are 14 residues in the CDR3. CDR3 region: CASSRQSSGNTIYF. For the CDR3, the DNA is TGTGCCAGCAGCCGGCAGTCGTCTGGAAACACCATATATTTT.

This rearrangement joins TRBV6-5 to TRBJ2-2; 7 bases line up with TRBD2. CDR3 length: 13 residues. The junction had 7 bases not matched to a gene; V was cut back by 8 bases and J by 7 bases. Germline V CDR1 and CDR2: MNHEY, SVGAGI. CDR3 nucleotide sequence: TGTGCCAGCGAGCGGGGTTTGTTCGGGGAGCTGTTTTTT. Translating it yields CASERGLFGELFF.

In regard to this clone: In the same sample, other DNA sequences code for this CDR3. V and J are TRBV5-1 and TRBJ2-2; D perhaps matches TRBD2 (5 bases). The CDR3 length is 15 residues. Germline V gene lookup returns CDR1 SGHRS and CDR2 YFSETQ. V was pared by 0 bases and J by 3 bases, with 9 bases between. The CDR3 is CASSLAQDYTGELFF. The CDR3 nucleotides are TGCGCCAGCAGCTTGGCGCAGGACTACACCGGGGAGCTGTTTTTT.